The clone carrying this TCR beta chain was picked up a small number of times. Some clones are missing from TCRdb's copy, which holds only in-frame ones; the method was immunoSEQ multiplex PCR. Of under 8,500 clones listed, 48% are singletons. This record belongs to a study of neoadjuvant anti-PD-1 for oral cavity cancer. The wider study: Nivolumab at 3 mg/kg was mostly given biweekly, three to four doses, pre-surgery. Patients without progression received a fourth nivolumab dose around day 43, then surgical resection on days 50-56.

Trimming shortened V by 4 bases and J by 7 bases, and 6 bases separated the two germline ends. Germline V gene sequence: CDR1 SGHRS, CDR2 YFSETQ. There are 11 residues in the CDR3. The clonotype originates from a person aged 40-85 years with oral cavity squamous cell carcinoma. The chain uses TRBV5-1 and TRBJ2-1; possible D gene TRBD1, 5 bases. The specimen was tumor tissue, collected before nivolumab (anti-PD-1) treatment. The CDR3 region is CASSNRNEQFF. The CDR3 DNA reads TGCGCCAGCAGCAACAGGAATGAGCAGTTCTTC.